These T cell receptor beta chains were read from a single sample in a study of T cells in Graves' hyperthyroidism and ophthalmopathy. TCRdb passed the multiplex PCR reads through MiXCR, listing each CDR3 protein once. The sample holds over 300,000 distinct CDR3 sequences, 11% to 15% seen once. The sequenced material came from blood. Source of these receptors: a woman aged 60-75 years with Graves' hyperthyroidism. The CDR3 runs from the conserved cysteine through the conserved F or W. A D gene is named only where the DNA matches it firmly. Rows give clone size only sometimes, using once, few, many, or a class for an expanded clone.

D	size	length	V	J	CDR3	DNA
TRBD2	many	15	TRBV6-1	TRBJ2-7	CASSPGTSGRSEQYF	TGTGCCAGCAGCCCCGGGACTAGCGGCAGAAGCGAGCAGTACTTC
-	many	16	TRBV9	TRBJ1-2	CASSPRLAGGNYGYTF	TGTGCCAGCAGCCCCCGATTGGCAGGCGGGAACTATGGCTACACCTTC
TRBD1	few	18	TRBV3-1	TRBJ1-5	CASSAGTGGVWGNQPQHF	TGTGCCAGCAGCGCCGGGACAGGGGGCGTCTGGGGCAATCAGCCCCAGCATTTT
-	-	12	TRBV10-3	TRBJ2-1	CAIRRGDNEQFF	TGTGCCATCAGGCGGGGCGACAATGAGCAGTTCTTC
-	few	16	TRBV5-6	TRBJ1-3	CASSLGGQLGGNTIYF	TGTGCCAGCAGTTTGGGAGGCCAGCTGGGCGGAAACACCATATATTTT
-	-	15	TRBV10-3	TRBJ2-2	CAISTSPTGTGELFF	TGTGCCATCAGTACGTCTCCGACGGGCACCGGGGAGCTGTTTTTT
-	-	13	TRBV20-1	TRBJ2-2	CSAPHHNTGELFF	TGCAGTGCCCCCCATCATAACACCGGGGAGCTGTTTTTT
TRBD1	-	14	TRBV5-8	TRBJ1-5	CASSFGQADQPQHF	TGTGCCAGCAGCTTCGGACAGGCTGATCAGCCCCAGCATTTT
TRBD1	few	15	TRBV19	TRBJ2-2	CASHRDSTNTGELFF	TGTGCCAGCCATCGGGACAGCACGAACACCGGGGAGCTGTTTTTT
-	many	14	TRBV20-1	TRBJ1-5	CSASPPGPNQPQHF	TGCAGTGCTAGCCCGCCGGGACCAAATCAGCCCCAGCATTTT